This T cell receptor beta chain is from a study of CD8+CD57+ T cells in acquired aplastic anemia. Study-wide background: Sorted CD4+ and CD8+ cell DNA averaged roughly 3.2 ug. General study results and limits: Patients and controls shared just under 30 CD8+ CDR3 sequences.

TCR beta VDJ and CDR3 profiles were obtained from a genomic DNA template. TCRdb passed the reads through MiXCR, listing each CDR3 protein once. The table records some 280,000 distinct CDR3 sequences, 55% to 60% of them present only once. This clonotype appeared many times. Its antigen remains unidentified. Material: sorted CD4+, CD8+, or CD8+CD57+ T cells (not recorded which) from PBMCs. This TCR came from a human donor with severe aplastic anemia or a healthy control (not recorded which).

The CDR3: CASSYLGGAGGLNEQFF. CDR3 nucleotide sequence: TGTGCCAGCAGTTACCTCGGGGGAGCGGGGGGGCTCAATGAGCAGTTCTTC. The chain joins TRBV6-6 to TRBJ2-1; 10 bases match TRBD2. Germline V gene sequence: CDR1 MNHNY, CDR2 SVGAGI (reference sequence). J gave up 6 bases and V 2 bases, and 10 bases lay outside the gene matches. This CDR3 has 17 residues.